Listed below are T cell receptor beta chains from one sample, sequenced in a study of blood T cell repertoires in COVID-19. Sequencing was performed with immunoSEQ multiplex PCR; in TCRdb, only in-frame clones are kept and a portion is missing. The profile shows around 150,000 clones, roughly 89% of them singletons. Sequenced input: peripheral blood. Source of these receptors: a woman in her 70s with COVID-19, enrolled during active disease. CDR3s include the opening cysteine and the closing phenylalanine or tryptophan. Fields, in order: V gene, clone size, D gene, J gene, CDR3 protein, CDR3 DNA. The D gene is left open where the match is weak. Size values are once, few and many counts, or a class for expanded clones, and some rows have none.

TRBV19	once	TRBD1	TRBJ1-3	CASSSSAGPQGANTIYF	TGTGCCAGTAGTTCCAGCGCCGGGCCACAGGGGGCCAACACCATATATTTT
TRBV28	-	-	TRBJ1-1	CASTSKRGANTEAFF	TGTGCCAGTACCTCCAAGAGAGGTGCTAACACTGAAGCTTTCTTT
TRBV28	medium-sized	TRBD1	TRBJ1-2	CASRGRDRDLRYTF	TGTGCCAGCAGGGGCCGGGACAGGGATTTACGCTACACCTTC
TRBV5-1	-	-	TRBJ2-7	CASSPGGGGSEQYF	TGCGCCAGCTCCCCGGGGGGCGGGGGCTCCGAGCAGTACTTC
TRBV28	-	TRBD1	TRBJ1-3	CASRPLGTGERNTIYF	TGTGCCAGCAGGCCACTTGGGACAGGGGAAAGAAACACCATATATTTT
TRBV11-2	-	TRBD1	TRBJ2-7	CASSIDRDSYEQYF	TGTGCCAGCAGTATCGACAGGGACTCCTACGAGCAGTACTTC
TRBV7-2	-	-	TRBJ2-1	CASSLIRALYNEQFF	TGTGCCAGCAGCTTAATCCGTGCCCTATACAATGAGCAGTTCTTC
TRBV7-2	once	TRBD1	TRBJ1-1	CASSLDGTGETEAFF	TGTGCCAGCAGCTTAGATGGGACAGGGGAGACTGAAGCTTTCTTT
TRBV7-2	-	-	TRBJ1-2	CASSLSGLAYGYTF	TGTGCCAGCAGCTTATCTGGGCTGGCCTATGGCTACACCTTC
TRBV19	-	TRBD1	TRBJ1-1	CASSIDLYTGDTNTEAFF	TGTGCCAGTAGTATAGATCTATACACAGGGGATACGAACACTGAAGCTTTCTTT
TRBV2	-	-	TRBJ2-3	CASSVMRDTQYF	TGTGCCAGTAGCGTCATGCGTGATACGCAGTATTTT
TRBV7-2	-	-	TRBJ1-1	CASSRRWSTEAFF	TGTGCCAGCAGCCGCCGTTGGAGCACTGAAGCTTTCTTT
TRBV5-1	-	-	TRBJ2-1	CASKRQLSYNEQFF	TGCGCCAGCAAAAGACAGCTCTCCTACAATGAGCAGTTCTTC
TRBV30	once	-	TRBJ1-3	CAWSPRPGDTIYF	TGTGCCTGGAGTCCGCGACCCGGGGACACCATATATTTT
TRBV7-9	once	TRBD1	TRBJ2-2	CASSSTGQGMLANTGELFF	TGTGCCAGCAGCTCTACGGGACAGGGTATGCTTGCTAACACCGGGGAGCTGTTTTTT
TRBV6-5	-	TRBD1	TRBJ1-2	CASIPGQKDYGYTF	TGTGCCAGCATTCCGGGACAGAAAGACTATGGCTACACCTTC
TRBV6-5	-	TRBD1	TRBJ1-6	CASSYSRDSTNSPLHF	TGTGCCAGCAGTTACTCCCGGGACAGTACTAATTCACCCCTCCACTTT
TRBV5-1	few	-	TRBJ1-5	CASSLAGESNQPQHF	TGCGCCAGCAGCTTGGCCGGGGAGAGCAATCAGCCCCAGCATTTT
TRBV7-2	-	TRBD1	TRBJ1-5	CASSLDRRQGAAQHF	TGTGCCAGCAGCTTAGATCGCAGACAGGGCGCCGCCCAGCATTTT
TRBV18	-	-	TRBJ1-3	CASSAMTATSGNTIYF	TGTGCCAGCTCAGCGATGACAGCGACCTCTGGAAACACCATATATTTT
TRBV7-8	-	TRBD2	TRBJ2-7	CASSLAGRTSGASEQYF	TGTGCCAGCAGCTTAGCGGGACGTACTAGCGGAGCTTCCGAGCAGTACTTC
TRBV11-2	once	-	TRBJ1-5	CASSLAVNSNQPQHF	TGTGCCAGCAGCTTAGCAGTGAATAGCAATCAGCCCCAGCATTTT
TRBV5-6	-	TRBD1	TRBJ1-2	CASSITRTGNYGYTF	TGTGCCAGCAGCATTACCCGGACAGGGAACTATGGCTACACCTTC
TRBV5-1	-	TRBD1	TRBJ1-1	CASSLLPRTGLNTEAFF	TGCGCCAGCAGCCTATTACCAAGGACAGGTCTGAACACTGAAGCTTTCTTT
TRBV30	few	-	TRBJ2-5	CAYRRPGSEGKTQYF	TGTGCCTATCGAAGACCGGGTTCAGAGGGCAAGACCCAGTACTTC
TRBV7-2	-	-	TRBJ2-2	CASSPTWRTDGELFF	TGTGCCAGCAGCCCTACCTGGAGGACAGACGGGGAGCTGTTTTTT
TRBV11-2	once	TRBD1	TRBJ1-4	CASSLSGGEGEKLFF	TGTGCCAGCAGCTTATCAGGGGGAGAGGGTGAAAAACTGTTTTTT
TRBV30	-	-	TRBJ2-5	CAWATTWRETQYF	TGTGCCTGGGCTACTACCTGGAGGGAGACCCAGTACTTC
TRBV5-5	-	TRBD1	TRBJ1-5	CASSADRGDQPQHF	TGTGCCAGCAGCGCAGACAGGGGAGATCAGCCCCAGCATTTT
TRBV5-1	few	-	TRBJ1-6	CASSPTMGGENSPLHF	TGCGCCAGCAGCCCAACGATGGGAGGCGAGAATTCACCCCTCCACTTT
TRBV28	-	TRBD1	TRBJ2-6	CASSSQQGESSGANVLTF	TGTGCCAGCAGTTCGCAACAGGGGGAGAGCTCTGGGGCCAACGTCCTGACTTTC
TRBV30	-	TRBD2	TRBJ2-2	CAWSVLAGGELFF	TGTGCCTGGAGTGTACTAGCGGGCGGGGAGCTGTTTTTT
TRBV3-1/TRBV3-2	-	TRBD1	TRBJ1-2	CASSPGTGLSPNYGYTF	TGTGCCAGCAGCCCCGGGACAGGTCTCTCTCCTAACTATGGCTACACCTTC
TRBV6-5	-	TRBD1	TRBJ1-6	CASSGTAHNSPLHF	TGTGCCAGCAGCGGGACAGCTCATAATTCACCCCTCCACTTT
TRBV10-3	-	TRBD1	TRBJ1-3	CANRGLFGNTIYF	TGTGCCAACAGGGGACTCTTTGGAAACACCATATATTTT
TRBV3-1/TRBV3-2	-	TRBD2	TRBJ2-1	CASSQEGLAGGLSEQFF	TGTGCCAGCAGCCAAGAGGGACTAGCGGGGGGGCTGAGTGAGCAGTTCTTC